What follows describes a single T cell receptor beta chain. Antigen unknown. PCR was performed using 60 Vbeta and 13 Jbeta primers. Assay used: immunoSEQ multiplex PCR; TCRdb lists only in-frame clones, some missing. The sample lists 140,000 to 150,000 clones; about 80% were seen once. The data stem from a study of cytomegalovirus exposure and HLA in healthy donors. Across the whole study: Drawn from HLA-typed donors, some 80 million unique TCRs were held in an early data release. Study results and limitations: For most TCR beta V segments, an earlier analysis put the productive rate at about 90% or about 30% of the time. The majority of TCR sequences were rare, yet some public TCRs appeared in many donors.

The CDR3 spans 15 residues. From germline, CDR1 is MDHEN and CDR2 SYDVKM. Trimming took off 2 bases at V and 3 bases at J, with 14 bases between the two ends. The source material was PBMCs. The chain is built from TRBV28 and TRBJ2-7; D not resolved. The receptor was isolated from a man aged 35 to 55 in good health and CMV-seronegative. The DNA of the CDR3 is TGTGCCAGCAGTTTACGACCGGAGACTTACTACGAGCAGTACTTC. As protein: CASSLRPETYYEQYF.